This entry describes one T cell receptor beta chain. V lost 3 bases, J lost 6 bases, and 2 bases lay in between. This CDR3 is 11 amino acids long. Germline V lookup: CDR1 MNHEY, CDR2 SMNVEV (reference sequence). These data are taken from a study of somatic mutations in cytotoxic T cells in rheumatoid arthritis. Produced via immunoSEQ multiplex PCR; TCRdb's table is partial and in-frame only. The repertoire consists of roughly 14,000 clones, with about 83% occurring once and the leading ten covering around a fifth. The specimen sequenced was CD8+ T cells sorted from blood. The J gene is TRBJ2-2, the V gene TRBV27; no definite D call. The clonotype was recovered from an adult with rheumatoid arthritis. This CDR3 reads CASSFSGELFF. In DNA, the CDR3 is TGTGCCAGCAGTTTCTCCGGGGAGCTGTTTTTT.